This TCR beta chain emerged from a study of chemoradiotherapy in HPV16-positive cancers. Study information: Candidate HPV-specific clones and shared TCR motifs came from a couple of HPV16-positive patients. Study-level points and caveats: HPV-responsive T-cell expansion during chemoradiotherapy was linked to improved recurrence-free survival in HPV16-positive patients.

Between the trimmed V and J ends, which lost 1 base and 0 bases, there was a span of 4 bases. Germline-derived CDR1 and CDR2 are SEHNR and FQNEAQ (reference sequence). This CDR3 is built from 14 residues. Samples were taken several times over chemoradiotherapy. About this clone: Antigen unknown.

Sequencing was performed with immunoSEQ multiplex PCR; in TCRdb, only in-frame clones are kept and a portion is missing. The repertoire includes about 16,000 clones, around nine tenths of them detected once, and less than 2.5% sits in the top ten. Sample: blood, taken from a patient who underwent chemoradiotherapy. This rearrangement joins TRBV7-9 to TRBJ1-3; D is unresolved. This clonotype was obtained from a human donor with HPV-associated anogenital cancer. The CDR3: CASSLGSSGNTIYF. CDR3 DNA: TGTGCCAGCAGCTTAGGAAGCTCTGGAAACACCATATATTTT.